A single TCR beta chain is shown here with its context. In germline, CDR1 is SGDLS, CDR2 YYNGEE. This CDR3 contains 14 residues. V shed 2 bases and J shed 8 bases, with 16 bases lying between them. cDNA synthesis used the whole RNA isolate, giving expressed TCRB sequences. TCRdb's table, derived via immunoSEQ multiplex PCR, lists solely in-frame clones and lacks some. The sample has under 400,000 clones, 11% to 15% seen once; the top ten hold roughly 7%. The entry originates in a study of beta chain features in type 1 diabetes. Sequencing input: central memory CD4+ T cells from blood. The TCR comes from a man between 25 and 39 years old in good health. This chain links TRBV9 with TRBJ1-2; D may be TRBD1 (6 bases). The CDR3 region is CASSVTGSDIGYTF. The CDR3 DNA reads TGTGCCAGCAGCGTGACAGGTTCGGATATCGGCTACACCTTC. Filled out from reference TRBV9 and TRBJ1-2, the complete variable domain reads DSGVTQTPKHLITATGQRVTLRCSPRSGDLSVYWYQQSLDQGLQFLIQYYNGEERAKGNILERFSAQQFPDLHSELNLSSLELGDSALYFCASSVTGSDIGYTFGSGTRLTVV.